This T cell receptor beta chain stems from a study of T cell responses to AZD1222 COVID-19 vaccine (dated by TCRdb to 2020 to 2023). Regarding the complete study: AZD1222 recipients with second doses at about 4 weeks or about 12 weeks were pooled, because spike-specific TCR depth and breadth did not differ between schedules. A total of just over 230 trial participants underwent TCR sequencing, of whom more than 200 had received two doses of AZD1222 and approximately 26 had received two doses of the MenACWY control vaccine. Trial participants were enrolled into age subgroups of 18-55, 56-69 and 70-plus years, which contained around 150, 29 and 61 TCR-sequenced participants, respectively.

The time point label here, explained by the study, means: baseline before first vaccination. Vaccinee samples were obtained from the UK trials COV001 and COV002, which included a single-blind randomized controlled phase 2/3 trial of AZD1222 (ChAdOx1 nCoV-19) in healthy adults. For TCRbeta chain sequencing, PBMC samples were collected from trial participants at day 0 and at day 28 after the second dose. The CDR3 regions of human TCRbeta chains were subjected to immunosequencing. As for the original processing: TCRs in the repertoires were compared against a reference library of SARS-CoV-2-specific TCRs that had been generated with the MIRA antigen-specificity platform. Breadth was defined as the fraction of unique TCRs that were SARS-CoV-2-associated, and depth was defined as the fraction of total T cells that were SARS-CoV-2-associated. Using the MIRA data, every spike-specific TCR was mapped to the spike region that the TCR reacted to and assigned to either a CD4 or a CD8 class. Log10-transformed breadth and depth values were compared by one-way ANOVA with Sidak's multiple comparisons tests. Held by TCRdb, this immuneACCESS table contains in-frame sequences only and omits some clones. Under half of the omission traces to an unresolved V gene where checked; the cause of the rest is unknown. V, J and clone size reflect that table, while D and trimming were determined from the DNA. The sample table contains around 130,000 clones; only one count was recorded for 75% to 90% of them. The ten largest make up more than 7.5% of the sample.

In the case of this clone: This receptor's antigen is unknown. The sample holds no much larger clone one base away, and base qualities are not on file.

What the research found in general, with its limitations: The 56-69-year group was small, and its depth increase did not reach significance, likely because of low power. Reportedly, close to half of the unique spike-specific TCRs recognized epitopes lying outside the regions that are mutated in the B.1.351 and B.1.1.7 variants. Conclusions about previously exposed vaccinees were limited because only a handful of AZD1222 recipients were SARS-CoV-2 seropositive at baseline. A significant rise in spike-specific TCR breadth and depth was observed after two AZD1222 doses relative to day 0 and relative to MenACWY recipients. Most participants were white British and females outnumbered males, and the authors suggested that clonal diversity may have been underestimated. The vaccine-associated CD4 TCRs covered the entire spike protein, and the dominant responses fell in regions 160-218 and 743-854. Because no samples from the day 14 peak response were available, repertoires could be characterized only after the peak T cell response.

Inclusive of the bounding cysteine and phenylalanine, the CDR3 is 19 residues long. CDR3 DNA only is kept here, 57 bases in frame from base 1. CDR1 and CDR2 are read off the germline V gene as MDHEN and SYDVKM. Trimming accounts for 3 bases at V and 0 bases at J, while the number of junction bases matched to no gene is 5. The sample consisted of peripheral blood, taken on day 0 of AZD1222 vaccination. The V gene is TRBV28 and the J gene is TRBJ2-4; 16 nucleotides in the junction match TRBD2. This TCR derives from an adult in good health. The CDR3 in this case is CASSFYGTSGGVAKNIQYF. The base sequence is TGTGCCAGCAGTTTCTACGGGACTAGCGGGGGGGTAGCCAAAAACATTCAGTACTTC.